A single sample is the source of the 31 T cell receptor beta chains below, sequenced in a study of T cells after somatic rescue of genetic block. The repertoire was sequenced with immunoSEQ multiplex PCR; TCRdb's copy has only in-frame clones and lacks some. The sample comprises approximately 65,000 clones, around 93% of which are singletons, and 2.9% rests with the top ten. The material sequenced was peripheral blood mononuclear cells (PBMCs). The receptor source for this set is a man aged 35 to 55.

The chain's CDR3 is CASSPQGQQPQHF. For the CDR3, the DNA is TGCGCCAGCAGCCCTCAGGGGCAGCAGCCCCAGCATTTT. The chain is built from TRBV5-1 and TRBJ1-5, with D possibly matching TRBD1 (6 bases). Between the trimmed V and J ends, which lost 4 bases and 7 bases, there was a span of 12 bases. The V gene's germline CDR1 is SGHRS and CDR2 YFSETQ. The CDR3 contains 13 residues.

The chain carries TRBV25-1 and TRBJ1-5; 8 bases agree with TRBD1. This CDR3 is built from 13 residues. CDR1 MGHDK and CDR2 SYGVNS come from the germline V gene. J was trimmed by 4 bases and V by 5 bases; bases with no gene match: 1. The CDR3 loop is CASSRTGNQPQHF. Written as DNA, the CDR3 is TGTGCCAGCAGTAGGACAGGGAATCAGCCCCAGCATTTT. Variable domain in full (rest from reference TRBV25-1 and TRBJ1-5): EADIYQTPRYLVIGTGKKITLECSQTMGHDKMYWYQQDPGMELHLIHYSYGVNSTEKGDLSSESTVSRIRTEHFPLTLESARPSHTSQYLCASSRTGNQPQHFGDGTRLSIL.

This clone was counted once. V gene TRBV4-1 combines with J gene TRBJ2-7, with 7 positions matching TRBD2. The CDR3 loop spans 15 amino acids. With 1 base clipped from V and 4 bases from J, the junction kept 7 bases outside the gene matches. Germline V gives CDR1 MGHRA, CDR2 YSYEKL. The CDR3 nucleotides read TGCGCCAGCAGCCAAGTGAGCGGGGCCTCTTACGAGCAGTACTTC. It specifies CASSQVSGASYEQYF.

This clone turned up a few times. V usage is TRBV28 and J usage is TRBJ2-1; no clear D. Germline assignment: CDR1 MDHEN and CDR2 SYDVKM. The CDR3 length is 11 residues. Deletions cut 3 bases from V and 6 bases from J, with 3 bases between. The CDR3 DNA reads as TGTGCCAGCAGTTTCCCCAATGAGCAGTTCTTC. Amino acid sequence: CASSFPNEQFF.

The chain uses TRBV27 and TRBJ2-7; 11 nucleotides line up with TRBD2. The trim removed 5 bases at V and 4 bases at J, leaving 4 bases unmatched. Germline assignment: CDR1 MNHEY and CDR2 SMNVEV (reference sequence). The CDR3 sequence is 14 residues long. The CDR3 loop reads CASSPTSGIYEQYF. CDR3 nucleotides: TGTGCCAGCAGTCCGACTAGCGGGATTTACGAGCAGTACTTC.

The CDR3 protein is CASSDGETQYF. For the CDR3, the DNA is TGTGCCAGCAGTGATGGGGAGACCCAGTACTTC. The V call is TRBV2, the J call TRBJ2-5, with D hard to call. This CDR3 has 11 residues. CDR1 and CDR2 from the germline V gene are SNHLY and FYNNEI. Trimming took off 3 bases at V and 5 bases at J, with 4 bases between the two ends.

V and J are TRBV5-4 and TRBJ2-1, with TRBD2 as a possible D gene (6 bases). Germline assignment: CDR1 SGHNT and CDR2 YYREEE (reference sequence). The CDR3 is 15 amino acids. Trimming shortened V by 4 bases and J by 0 bases, and 11 bases separated the two germline ends. The chain's CDR3 is CASSAGTVSYNEQFF. The CDR3 DNA reads TGTGCCAGCAGCGCAGGGACTGTCTCCTACAATGAGCAGTTCTTC.

The chain carries TRBV6-6 and TRBJ1-5, with D unclear. V was cut by 4 bases and J by 4 bases, with 11 bases left in between. There are 14 residues in the CDR3. Germline CDR1 MNHNY, CDR2 SVGAGI (reference sequence). The CDR3: CASSSPGTNQPQHF. The CDR3 DNA follows: TGTGCCAGCAGTTCCCCGGGCACGAATCAGCCCCAGCATTTT.

The chain uses TRBV7-9 and TRBJ2-2, with 8 bases fitting TRBD2. The CDR3 runs to 16 residues. The J segment lost 4 bases and the V segment lost 1 base, leaving 5 bases of the junction unmatched. Germline V gives CDR1 SEHNR, CDR2 FQNEAQ (reference sequence). Here the CDR3 reads CASSLGGGRATGELFF. The CDR3 bases are TGTGCCAGCAGCTTAGGCGGGGGGCGCGCCACCGGGGAGCTGTTTTTT.

This chain connects TRBV2 to TRBJ2-7; possible D gene TRBD2, 6 bases. This CDR3 contains 13 residues. The germline V and J ends were trimmed by 3 bases and 7 bases, with 13 bases remaining between them. CDR1 and CDR2 from the germline V gene are SNHLY and FYNNEI. For the CDR3, the DNA is TGTGCCAGCAGTGAGGAGGGTCGGGGAGAGCAGTACTTC. Encoded protein: CASSEEGRGEQYF.

The genes are TRBV27 and TRBJ2-5, with D hard to call. Germline assignment: CDR1 MNHEY and CDR2 SMNVEV (reference sequence). This CDR3 has 12 amino acids. Between the trimmed V and J ends, which lost 8 bases and 5 bases, there was a span of 12 bases. DNA of the CDR3: TGTGCCAGCGGCTACCCCCTGGAGACCCAGTACTTC. It codes for CASGYPLETQYF.

The rearrangement links TRBV2 to TRBJ2-6, with unresolved D. Per the germline V gene, CDR1 is SNHLY and CDR2 is FYNNEI. The CDR3 spans 15 residues. Trimming cost V 2 bases and J 1 base, with 6 bases left between them. CDR3 bases: TGTGCCAGCAGTGAATCAGGATCTGGGGCCAACGTCCTGACTTTC. Residues: CASSESGSGANVLTF.

The genes are TRBV2 and TRBJ1-1; TRBD1 aligns across 8 bases. V was pared by 7 bases and J by 3 bases, with 7 bases of the junction left unmatched. Looked up from germline, CDR1 is SNHLY and CDR2 is FYNNEI. There are 14 residues in the CDR3. CDR3 in amino acids: CASTVQGGYTEAFF. CDR3 bases: TGTGCCAGCACTGTACAGGGGGGCTACACTGAAGCTTTCTTT.

The chain employs TRBV7-9 and TRBJ2-7, with 10 bases matching TRBD2. The CDR3 loop spans 15 amino acids. V was clipped by 5 bases and J by 4 bases; unmatched bases: 8. CDR1 and CDR2 from the germline V gene are SEHNR and FQNEAQ (reference sequence). CDR3 sequence reads: CASSGLAGGRYEQYF. CDR3 coding DNA: TGTGCCAGCAGCGGATTAGCGGGGGGCCGGTACGAGCAGTACTTC.

The rearrangement uses TRBV6-6 and TRBJ2-7; 10 bases are shared with TRBD2. The V gene end was trimmed by 2 bases and the J gene end by 0 bases; junction bases not matched to a gene: 4. This CDR3 has 16 residues. The germline V gene has CDR1 MNHNY and CDR2 SVGAGI (reference sequence). The CDR3 nucleotides read TGTGCCAGCAGTTACGCCGGACTAGCGGACTCCTACGAGCAGTACTTC. It translates to CASSYAGLADSYEQYF.

The chain uses TRBV7-2 and TRBJ1-2, with D tentatively TRBD1 (5 bases). There are 13 residues in the CDR3. V gave up 1 base and J gave up 7 bases, with 10 bases separating them. Germline CDR1 SGHTA, CDR2 FQGNSA. CDR3 coding DNA: TGTGCCAGCAGCTTAGGGGGCTCGATTGGCTACACCTTC. This gives the protein CASSLGGSIGYTF.

This rearrangement joins TRBV6-4 to TRBJ2-1; D call uncertain. V was clipped by 4 bases and J by 5 bases, with 9 bases between them. Germline V gene sequence: CDR1 MRHNA, CDR2 SNTAGT. The CDR3 contains 13 residues. This chain's CDR3 is CASSVEFHNEQFF. The CDR3 nucleotides are TGTGCCAGCAGTGTTGAGTTCCACAATGAGCAGTTCTTC.

CDR3 loop: CASSPRTSNLETQYF. The DNA of the CDR3 is TGCGCCAGCAGCCCCCGGACTAGCAATCTAGAGACCCAGTACTTC. The chain joins TRBV5-1 to TRBJ2-5; TRBD2 agrees at 8 bases. CDR1 and CDR2 (germline): SGHRS, YFSETQ. The CDR3 contains 15 residues. The V gene end was trimmed by 4 bases and the J gene end by 4 bases; junction bases not matched to a gene: 9. Drawing the rest from reference TRBV5-1 and TRBJ2-5, the complete variable domain is KAGVTQTPRYLIKTRGQQVTLSCSPISGHRSVSWYQQTPGQGLQFLFEYFSETQRNKGNFPGRFSGRQFSNSRSEMNVSTLELGDSALYLCASSPRTSNLETQYFGPGTRLLVL.

This rearrangement joins TRBV9 to TRBJ2-1; the match to TRBD2 covers 10 bases. V shed 0 bases, J shed 9 bases, and the junction held 15 bases outside the gene matches. This CDR3 has 18 amino acids. Per the germline V gene, CDR1 is SGDLS and CDR2 is YYNGEE. This CDR3 reads CASSVDRWASGSLGEQFF. In DNA form, the CDR3 reads TGTGCCAGCAGCGTAGATCGTTGGGCTAGCGGGAGTCTAGGTGAGCAGTTCTTC.

V is TRBV2 and J is TRBJ1-5; a weak D match, TRBD1 (6 bases). CDR3 length equals 13 residues. Germline V CDR1 and CDR2: SNHLY, FYNNEI. The V gene lost 6 bases and the J gene lost 7 bases, with 13 bases spanning the gap. The CDR3 spells CASSSTQGQPQHF. CDR3 in DNA: TGTGCCAGCAGCTCAACACAGGGACAGCCCCAGCATTTT.

This clone appeared once. The rearrangement joins TRBV10-3 to TRBJ2-5; weak D call: TRBD1 (6 bases). Germline V gives CDR1 ENHRY, CDR2 SYGVKD. The CDR3 is made up of 11 amino acids. V lost 3 bases and J 9 bases, leaving 8 bases between the germline ends. CDR3: CAISDSGAQYF. The CDR3 nucleotides are TGTGCCATCAGTGACTCAGGGGCCCAGTACTTC.

The chain links TRBV29-1 to TRBJ2-1; D is unclear. The CDR3 has 14 residues. CDR1 is SQVTM, CDR2 ANQGSEA, per germline. Trimming took off 3 bases at V and 0 bases at J, with 9 bases between the two ends. CDR3 protein: CSVDTGSSYNEQFF. CDR3 coding DNA: TGCAGCGTTGATACGGGTAGCTCCTACAATGAGCAGTTCTTC.

This rearrangement joins TRBV2 to TRBJ1-5, with D possibly matching TRBD1 (5 bases). V shed 10 bases and J shed 7 bases, with 17 bases lying between them. This CDR3 spans 13 amino acids. Germline lookup yields CDR1 SNHLY and CDR2 FYNNEI. The CDR3 loop reads CATQLGVRQPQHF. CDR3 coding DNA: TGTGCCACCCAACTAGGGGTGAGGCAGCCCCAGCATTTT.

V usage is TRBV5-1 and J usage is TRBJ2-1, with D maybe TRBD2 (7 bases). V lost 0 bases and J lost 5, with 12 bases in between. This CDR3 spans 15 amino acids. Germline CDR1 SGHRS, CDR2 YFSETQ. CDR3 DNA sequence: TGCGCCAGCAGCTTGGTAGGGGGGGCTAACAATGAGCAGTTCTTC. Protein: CASSLVGGANNEQFF.

The V call is TRBV28, the J call TRBJ1-1; D is unclear. The CDR3 runs to 14 residues. Germline lookup yields CDR1 MDHEN and CDR2 SYDVKM. V lost 1 base, J lost 5 bases, and 11 bases lay in between. The CDR3 is CASSLSRGTTEAFF. The CDR3 DNA reads as TGTGCCAGCAGTTTATCGCGGGGAACGACTGAAGCTTTCTTT.

The chain recombines TRBV29-1 with TRBJ2-2; TRBD1 might be the D (5 bases). Germline V gene sequence: CDR1 SQVTM, CDR2 ANQGSEA. V lost 7 bases, J lost 5 bases, and 11 bases lay in between. The CDR3 has 12 residues. CDR3 nucleotides: TGCAGCGCCAGACAGATTACCGGGGAGCTGTTTTTT. Encoded protein: CSARQITGELFF.

The chain couples TRBV11-2 to TRBJ2-7; the D gene is possibly TRBD2 (7 bases). This CDR3 is 14 amino acids long. V was clipped by 6 bases and J by 3 bases, with 15 bases between them. The germline CDR1 and CDR2 sequences are SGHAT and FQNNGV. The CDR3 loop is CASRPGGLGYEQYF. In DNA form, the CDR3 reads TGTGCCAGCAGGCCCGGGGGGCTGGGCTACGAGCAGTACTTC.

The V call is TRBV7-9, the J call TRBJ1-3; no firm D call. Per the germline V gene, CDR1 is SEHNR and CDR2 is FQNEAQ (reference sequence). V gave up 5 bases and J gave up 1 base, with 12 bases separating them. The CDR3 is 15 residues long. The CDR3 region has the DNA TGTGCCAGCAGCCTCGATTCTGGTTCTGGAAACACCATATATTTT. It encodes CASSLDSGSGNTIYF.

V and J are TRBV7-2 and TRBJ2-3, with D perhaps being TRBD1 or TRBD2 (6 bases each). The CDR3 contains 16 residues. Trimming shortened V by 0 bases and J by 5 bases, and 15 bases separated the two germline ends. Germline CDR1 and CDR2: SGHTA and FQGNSA. The CDR3 bases are TGTGCCAGCAGCTTAGCGGAGGCGCGGGACAAAGATACGCAGTATTTT. It codes for CASSLAEARDKDTQYF.

V usage is TRBV6-5 and J usage is TRBJ1-2, with no clear D. CDR3 length equals 12 residues. The germline CDR1 and CDR2 sequences are MNHEY and SVGAGI. V gave up 6 bases and J gave up 8 bases, with 13 bases separating them. The CDR3 DNA is TGTGCCAGCAGCTCCTGGGTCGAGGGCTACACCTTC. Its protein product is CASSSWVEGYTF.

The chain employs TRBV7-9 and TRBJ1-1, with 9 bases lining up with TRBD1. J lost 3 bases, V lost 3 bases, and 5 bases had no gene match. The germline CDR1 and CDR2 sequences are SEHNR and FQNEAQ (reference sequence). The CDR3 runs to 15 residues. The CDR3 DNA reads TGTGCCAGCAGCTTCGGGGGACAGGGCCACACTGAAGCTTTCTTT. It yields the protein CASSFGGQGHTEAFF.